A selection of T cell receptor beta chains follows, all from one sample in a study of T cells after posttransplantation cyclophosphamide. The protocol was immunoSEQ multiplex PCR, while the TCRdb copy is restricted to in-frame clones and leaves out a portion. The specimen has about 7,900 clones, none found just once. Specimen: PBMCs, collected after an allogeneic stem cell transplant with post-transplant cyclophosphamide. Receptor source: a male patient between 25 and 39 years old who received an allogeneic stem cell transplant from an unrelated donor, was CMV-positive, and had acute and chronic GVHD. Some T cells may possibly be graft donor cells. Each CDR3 is given with its conserved first and last residue. The order of the fields is J gene, V gene, CDR3 protein.

j_call: TRBJ2-2; v_call: TRBV18; cdr3_aa: CASSPRLAEDTGELFF
j_call: TRBJ2-7; v_call: TRBV6-2/TRBV6-3; cdr3_aa: CASSSRRWGGSYEQYF
j_call: TRBJ1-1; v_call: TRBV7-9; cdr3_aa: CASSQQNTEAFF
j_call: TRBJ1-4; v_call: TRBV30; cdr3_aa: CAWSSGTGSEKLFF
j_call: TRBJ2-5; v_call: TRBV12-3/TRBV12-4; cdr3_aa: CASSLGEGAETQYF
j_call: TRBJ2-1; v_call: TRBV19; cdr3_aa: CASSIGQRTGEQFF
j_call: TRBJ1-2; v_call: TRBV7-9; cdr3_aa: CASSLDRDRGYTF
j_call: TRBJ1-4; v_call: TRBV9; cdr3_aa: CASSVGTGFGEKLFF
j_call: TRBJ2-7; v_call: TRBV30; cdr3_aa: CAWSPDGLSYEQYF
j_call: TRBJ2-7; v_call: TRBV12-3/TRBV12-4; cdr3_aa: CASRWTSGYEEQYF
j_call: TRBJ2-7; v_call: TRBV6-2/TRBV6-3; cdr3_aa: CASSTPPGSGGALYEQYF
j_call: TRBJ2-5; v_call: TRBV10-3; cdr3_aa: CAISETGGQETQYF
j_call: TRBJ1-5; v_call: TRBV19; cdr3_aa: CASLPRRGTGDSNQPQHF
j_call: TRBJ2-3; v_call: TRBV7-2; cdr3_aa: CASSLRRQGADTQYF
j_call: TRBJ1-6; v_call: TRBV9; cdr3_aa: CASSVRGMNSPLHF
j_call: TRBJ1-1; v_call: TRBV29-1; cdr3_aa: CSVEDQGEGSTQAFF
j_call: TRBJ1-1; v_call: TRBV6-5; cdr3_aa: CASSYSALGNTEAFF
j_call: TRBJ2-2; v_call: TRBV4-3; cdr3_aa: CASSRRAGDSGTGELFF
j_call: TRBJ2-7; v_call: TRBV5-6; cdr3_aa: CASSLVRGRGYEQYF
j_call: TRBJ1-1; v_call: TRBV6-2/TRBV6-3; cdr3_aa: CASSRGRFEAFF
j_call: TRBJ1-1; v_call: TRBV4-1; cdr3_aa: CASSQPLGGGTEAFF
j_call: TRBJ2-1; v_call: TRBV5-1; cdr3_aa: CASSLAASGKGSSYNEQFF
j_call: TRBJ2-7; v_call: TRBV28; cdr3_aa: CASRNLGEQYF
j_call: TRBJ1-5; v_call: TRBV7-2; cdr3_aa: CASSSDMTGGGQPQHF
j_call: TRBJ1-6; v_call: TRBV9; cdr3_aa: CASSVGQGYNSPLHF
j_call: TRBJ1-2; v_call: TRBV19; cdr3_aa: CASTLGTEANYGYTF
j_call: TRBJ2-3; v_call: TRBV24-1; cdr3_aa: CATRGTSGSGTDTQYF
j_call: TRBJ1-5; v_call: TRBV19; cdr3_aa: CASSIDYRQGGQPQHF
j_call: TRBJ1-5; v_call: TRBV11-2; cdr3_aa: CASSLVGDRGRDQPQHF
j_call: TRBJ2-3; v_call: TRBV6-2/TRBV6-3; cdr3_aa: CASSYCSGGPDTQYF
j_call: TRBJ1-1; v_call: TRBV4-1; cdr3_aa: CASSQEATANTEAFF
j_call: TRBJ2-5; v_call: TRBV11-1; cdr3_aa: CASSPGLAEWYQETQYF
j_call: TRBJ2-7; v_call: TRBV11-3; cdr3_aa: CASSFGPPDRGQYEQYF
j_call: TRBJ2-7; v_call: TRBV7-9; cdr3_aa: CASSRGANEQYF
j_call: TRBJ2-3; v_call: TRBV6-2/TRBV6-3; cdr3_aa: CASSQRDTQYF
j_call: TRBJ2-2; v_call: TRBV5-1; cdr3_aa: CASSLARRGGTGELFF
j_call: TRBJ2-5; v_call: TRBV11-2; cdr3_aa: CASSLDPLAGGQETQYF
j_call: TRBJ2-7; v_call: TRBV27; cdr3_aa: CASSHSGGQEFFEQYF
j_call: TRBJ1-3; v_call: TRBV2; cdr3_aa: CASSSGRGQGPSGNTIYF
j_call: TRBJ1-6; v_call: TRBV23-1; cdr3_aa: CASSQTGTGDNSPLHF
j_call: TRBJ1-1; v_call: TRBV5-1; cdr3_aa: CASSDWFSVGGRSTEAFF
j_call: TRBJ1-1; v_call: TRBV19; cdr3_aa: CASTQSGTEAFF
j_call: TRBJ1-5; v_call: TRBV5-6; cdr3_aa: CASSIGSVIGGPQPQHF
j_call: TRBJ2-2; v_call: TRBV7-9; cdr3_aa: CASSLLPGGSGELFF
j_call: TRBJ2-5; v_call: TRBV5-4; cdr3_aa: CASSLRARGGQETQYF
j_call: TRBJ2-1; v_call: TRBV29-1; cdr3_aa: CSVEGPGTLFNNEQFF
j_call: TRBJ2-3; v_call: TRBV7-6; cdr3_aa: CASSPGTSPDTQYF
j_call: TRBJ1-1; v_call: TRBV14; cdr3_aa: CASSQALDGSGAFF
j_call: TRBJ1-5; v_call: TRBV4-1; cdr3_aa: CASSQVDLGLPRNQPQHF
j_call: TRBJ2-2; v_call: TRBV12-3/TRBV12-4; cdr3_aa: CASTPGRFTGELFF
j_call: TRBJ2-2; v_call: TRBV7-9; cdr3_aa: CASSLYGAGELFF
j_call: TRBJ2-5; v_call: TRBV7-9; cdr3_aa: CASSPPVAVFQETQYF
j_call: TRBJ1-1; v_call: TRBV19; cdr3_aa: CASKGSLNTEAFF
j_call: TRBJ2-7; v_call: TRBV24-1; cdr3_aa: CATSDSAAGYEQYF
j_call: TRBJ2-5; v_call: TRBV7-2; cdr3_aa: CASSFSGGAVKTQYF